Sequencing of this T cell receptor beta chain was carried out in a study of OX40 agonist ivuxolimab in advanced cancers. Profiled with immunoSEQ multiplex PCR; TCRdb holds only in-frame clones, not every one. The table lists fewer than 100,000 clones, 89% of them singletons. This CDR3 is built from 14 residues. Deletions cut 0 bases from V and 3 bases from J, with 8 bases between. The germline CDR1 and CDR2 sequences are MNHNS and SASEGT. The chain combines TRBV6-1 with TRBJ1-1; no clear D gene. The input for sequencing was CD4+ or CD8+ T cells sorted from blood, taken in a trial of the OX40 agonist ivuxolimab. This TCR derives from an adult with an advanced solid tumor such as melanoma, head and neck, liver or kidney cancer. The CDR3: CASSEAGSHTEAFF. The CDR3 bases are TGTGCCAGCAGTGAAGCCGGGAGTCACACTGAAGCTTTCTTT.